What follows are 20 T cell receptor beta chains derived from one specimen sequenced in a study of cytomegalovirus exposure and HLA in healthy donors. Researchers ran the PCR with 60 Vbeta and 13 Jbeta primers. The assay was immunoSEQ multiplex PCR, and TCRdb's table has in-frame clones only and misses some. The table lists 85,000 to 120,000 clones, roughly four fifths of them singletons, with roughly 6% in the top ten. Input material: PBMCs. These receptor sequences come from a woman between 50 and 59 years old in good health and CMV-seropositive.

This rearrangement joins TRBV28 to TRBJ2-7; TRBD1 might be the D (6 bases). Germline V lookup: CDR1 MDHEN, CDR2 SYDVKM. The CDR3 has 13 amino acids. Trimming took off 6 bases at V and 6 bases at J, with 15 bases between the two ends. The CDR3 sequence: CASRGQGPPEQYF. In DNA form, the CDR3 reads TGTGCCAGCAGGGGGCAGGGGCCCCCCGAGCAGTACTTC.

The V call is TRBV30, the J call TRBJ1-4; D gene uncertain. Trimming stripped 1 base from V and 7 bases from J, with 10 bases between. This CDR3 region has 13 residues. Germline V CDR1 and CDR2: GTSNPN, SVGIG (reference sequence). The CDR3 reads CAWSASGSEKLFF. In DNA form, the CDR3 reads TGTGCCTGGAGTGCGTCGGGGAGTGAAAAACTGTTTTTT.

CDR3 loop: CASSEGALDYYGYTF. In nucleotides, the CDR3 is TGTGCCAGCAGTGAAGGGGCACTAGACTACTATGGCTACACCTTC. The chain joins TRBV6-1 to TRBJ1-2; D ambiguous. Trimming stripped 1 base from V and 3 bases from J, with 12 bases between. The CDR3 runs to 15 residues. Germline CDR1 reads MNHNS; CDR2 reads SASEGT.

The V and J genes are TRBV7-6 and TRBJ2-1, with 12 bases that match TRBD2. V gave up 4 bases and J gave up 5 bases; unmatched junction bases: 6. The CDR3 extends over 16 amino acids. Germline assignment: CDR1 SGHVS and CDR2 FNYEAQ. The CDR3 loop is CASSSPLAGGNNEQFF. DNA for the CDR3: TGTGCCAGCAGCTCCCCCCTAGCGGGGGGGAACAATGAGCAGTTCTTC.

The sample holds one count of this clone. The chain is built from TRBV5-1 and TRBJ2-3; 8 bases map to TRBD2. The CDR3 consists of 16 residues. V shed 0 bases and J 3 bases; nucleotides not matched to a gene: 6. Germline lookup yields CDR1 SGHRS and CDR2 YFSETQ. The CDR3 loop reads CASSLERSGGTDTQYF. The CDR3 DNA reads TGCGCCAGCAGCTTGGAGAGGAGCGGGGGAACAGATACGCAGTATTTT.

This chain uses TRBV7-9 with TRBJ2-1; 7 bases are shared with TRBD1. The CDR3 length is 13 residues. The germline V gene has CDR1 SEHNR and CDR2 FQNEAQ (reference sequence). The V and J ends lost 3 bases and 4 bases, in that order; junction bases with no gene match: 0. Here the CDR3 reads CASSLGQYNEQFF. The CDR3 nucleotides read TGTGCCAGCAGCTTGGGACAGTACAATGAGCAGTTCTTC. The full variable domain, completed using reference TRBV7-9 and TRBJ2-1, is DTGVSQNPRHKITKRGQNVTFRCDPISEHNRLYWYRQTLGQGPEFLTYFQNEAQLEKSRLLSDRFSAERPKGSFSTLEIQRTEQGDSAMYLCASSLGQYNEQFFGPGTRLTVL.

The chain has TRBV28 and TRBJ2-1, with D tentatively TRBD2 (6 bases). The V gene's germline CDR1 is MDHEN and CDR2 SYDVKM. The length of the CDR3 is 14 residues. V gave up 5 bases and J gave up 7 bases, with 15 bases separating them. The CDR3, as DNA: TGTGCCAGCAGTCACCCGACCCGGGAGAATGAGCAGTTCTTC. Amino acids: CASSHPTRENEQFF.

This clone was counted only a few times. The CDR3 region has the DNA TGCGCCAGCAGCTTGGGTCAGGGGGACTCCGAGCAGTACTTC. Its translation is CASSLGQGDSEQYF. The V call is TRBV5-1, the J call TRBJ2-7; TRBD1 might be the D (7 bases). Trimming took off 0 bases at V and 6 bases at J, with 13 bases between the two ends. This CDR3 has 14 amino acids. CDR1 SGHRS and CDR2 YFSETQ come from the germline V gene.

The rearrangement uses TRBV18 and TRBJ2-7; a weak D match, TRBD1 (5 bases). V gave up 1 base and J gave up 7 bases, with 17 bases separating them. This CDR3 spans 15 amino acids. The germline V gene encodes CDR1 KGHSH and CDR2 LQKENI. The CDR3 here is CASSPRSGMTWEQYF. CDR3 sequence (DNA): TGTGCCAGCTCACCACGTTCAGGGATGACGTGGGAGCAGTACTTC.

The rearrangement joins TRBV7-6 to TRBJ2-5, with 8 bases aligning to TRBD1. The CDR3 consists of 13 residues. The germline V gene encodes CDR1 SGHVS and CDR2 FNYEAQ. Trimming removed 5 bases from V and 4 bases from J; junction bases left unmatched: 3. CDR3 amino acids: CASSPDRGETQYF. Written as DNA, the CDR3 is TGTGCCAGCAGCCCAGACAGGGGAGAGACCCAGTACTTC. Combining the CDR3 with reference TRBV7-6 and TRBJ2-5 gives the whole variable domain GAGVSQSPRYKVTKRGQDVALRCDPISGHVSLYWYRQALGQGPEFLTYFNYEAQQDKSGLPNDRFSAERPEGSISTLTIQRTEQRDSAMYRCASSPDRGETQYFGPGTRLLVL.

The genes are TRBV7-9 and TRBJ1-1, with 7 positions matching TRBD1. Germline loops: CDR1 SEHNR, CDR2 FQNEAQ (reference sequence). Trimming removed 3 bases from V and 6 bases from J; junction bases left unmatched: 13. The CDR3 spans 16 residues. The CDR3 DNA reads as TGTGCCAGCAGCTTCAAAGTACAGGCCACAGGGGCTGAAGCTTTCTTT. This translates into CASSFKVQATGAEAFF.

This clone was seen more than once but under ten times. The V and J genes are TRBV7-8 and TRBJ2-6; D might be TRBD2 (6 bases). V gave up 1 base and J gave up 0 bases, with 7 bases separating them. The germline gives CDR1 SGHVS, CDR2 FQNEAQ. CDR3 length: 16 residues. DNA of the CDR3: TGTGCCAGCAGCTTAGTGGGGGGCTCTGGGGCCAACGTCCTGACTTTC. This translates into CASSLVGGSGANVLTF. Full variable domain (remainder filled in from reference TRBV7-8 and TRBJ2-6): GAGVSQSPRYKVAKRGQDVALRCDPISGHVSLFWYQQALGQGPEFLTYFQNEAQLDKSGLPSDRFFAERPEGSVSTLKIQRTQQEDSAVYLCASSLVGGSGANVLTFGAGSRLTVL.

This rearrangement joins TRBV9 to TRBJ1-1, with 9 bases matching TRBD1. CDR1 and CDR2 from the germline V gene are SGDLS and YYNGEE. This CDR3 is 16 amino acids long. V gave up 0 bases and J gave up 4 bases; unmatched junction bases: 7. The CDR3 region is CASSVGTGVRSTEAFF. Here the CDR3 DNA reads TGTGCCAGCAGCGTAGGGACAGGGGTACGGAGCACTGAAGCTTTCTTT. Full variable domain (outside the CDR3, taken from reference TRBV9 and TRBJ1-1): DSGVTQTPKHLITATGQRVTLRCSPRSGDLSVYWYQQSLDQGLQFLIQYYNGEERAKGNILERFSAQQFPDLHSELNLSSLELGDSALYFCASSVGTGVRSTEAFFGQGTRLTVV.

The chain carries TRBV9 and TRBJ1-2; TRBD1 agrees at 7 bases. Germline-derived CDR1 and CDR2 are SGDLS and YYNGEE. This CDR3 contains 14 residues. V shed 0 bases, J shed 2 bases, and the junction held 1 base outside the gene matches. CDR3 loop: CASSVGGQNYGYTF. The CDR3 DNA is TGTGCCAGCAGCGTAGGGGGACAGAACTATGGCTACACCTTC.

This clone showed up just a few times. The chain joins TRBV7-9 to TRBJ2-4, with 10 bases matching TRBD2. Trimming removed 6 bases from V and 1 base from J; junction bases left unmatched: 3. The CDR3 sequence is 15 residues long. The V gene's germline CDR1 is SEHNR and CDR2 FQNEAQ (reference sequence). CDR3 DNA: TGTGCCAGCAGTCTTAGCGGGGGGGCCAAAAACATTCAGTACTTC. Translated, it gives CASSLSGGAKNIQYF.

The chain is built from TRBV6-1 and TRBJ1-1, with TRBD1 matching 9 bases. Germline-derived CDR1 and CDR2 are MNHNS and SASEGT. The CDR3 sequence is 14 residues long. Germline trimming cut 6 bases from V and 1 base from J; bases unmatched to any gene: 3. The CDR3 nucleotides are TGTGCCAGCAGGGGGACAGGGCGGAACACTGAAGCTTTCTTT. Translating gives CASRGTGRNTEAFF.

This clone was seen only a few times. The chain employs TRBV18 and TRBJ2-4; TRBD1 agrees at 11 bases. CDR3 length: 18 residues. The V segment lost 3 bases and the J segment 1 base; nucleotides outside the gene matches: 8. Germline CDR1 reads KGHSH; CDR2 reads LQKENI. The CDR3 is CASSPRDRGSTAKNIQYF. CDR3 nucleotide sequence: TGTGCCAGCTCACCCCGGGACAGGGGGTCGACGGCCAAAAACATTCAGTACTTC.

The J gene is TRBJ2-3, the V gene TRBV28; TRBD2 matches 12 bases. After removal of 5 bases from V and 2 bases from J, the junction contained 8 bases not matched to a gene. The germline V gene has CDR1 MDHEN and CDR2 SYDVKM. This CDR3 contains 17 residues. CDR3 residues: CASSVQLAGGPTDTQYF. CDR3 in DNA: TGTGCCAGCAGTGTCCAACTAGCGGGGGGACCCACAGATACGCAGTATTTT.

The rearrangement joins TRBV5-1 to TRBJ1-2; TRBD1 is a possible D gene (6 bases). V lost 4 bases and J 5 bases, leaving 15 bases between the germline ends. The CDR3 extends over 14 amino acids. The germline V gene has CDR1 SGHRS and CDR2 YFSETQ. CDR3 sequence: CASSAGVVPYGYTF. DNA of the CDR3: TGCGCCAGCAGCGCAGGGGTGGTCCCTTATGGCTACACCTTC.

The chain links TRBV9 to TRBJ1-3, with 7 positions matching TRBD1. V lost 3 bases, J lost 2 bases, and 5 bases stayed unmatched. The CDR3 loop spans 15 amino acids. CDR1 and CDR2 from the germline V gene are SGDLS and YYNGEE. CDR3 amino acids: CASSATGLTGNTIYF. The CDR3, as DNA: TGTGCCAGCAGCGCGACAGGGTTGACTGGAAACACCATATATTTT.